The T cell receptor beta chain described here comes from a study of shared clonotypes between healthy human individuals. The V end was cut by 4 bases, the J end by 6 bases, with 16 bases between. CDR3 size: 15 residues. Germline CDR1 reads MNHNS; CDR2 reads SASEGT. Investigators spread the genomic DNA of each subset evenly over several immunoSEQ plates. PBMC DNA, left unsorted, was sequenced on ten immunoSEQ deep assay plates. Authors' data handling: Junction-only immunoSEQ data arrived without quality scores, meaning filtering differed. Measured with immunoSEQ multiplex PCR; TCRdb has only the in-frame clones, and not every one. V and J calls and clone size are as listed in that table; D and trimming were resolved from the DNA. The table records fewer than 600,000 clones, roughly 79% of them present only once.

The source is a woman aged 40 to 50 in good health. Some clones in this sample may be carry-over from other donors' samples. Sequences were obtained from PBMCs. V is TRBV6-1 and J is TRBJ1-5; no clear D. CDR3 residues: CASSATAEGGQPQHF. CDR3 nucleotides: TGTGCCAGCAGTGCCACAGCAGAAGGTGGTCAGCCCCAGCATTTT.